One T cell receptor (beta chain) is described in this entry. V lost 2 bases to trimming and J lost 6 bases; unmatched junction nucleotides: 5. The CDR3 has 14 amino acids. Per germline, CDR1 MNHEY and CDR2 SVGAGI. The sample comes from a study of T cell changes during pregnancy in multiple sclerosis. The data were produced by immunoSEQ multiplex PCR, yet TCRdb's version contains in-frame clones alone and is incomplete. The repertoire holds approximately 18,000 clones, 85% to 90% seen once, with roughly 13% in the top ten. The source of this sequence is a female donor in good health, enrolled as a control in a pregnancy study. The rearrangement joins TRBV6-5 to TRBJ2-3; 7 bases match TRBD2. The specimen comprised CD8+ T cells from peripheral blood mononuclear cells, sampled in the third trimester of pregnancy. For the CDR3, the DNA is TGTGCCAGCAGTTACAAGCGGGGTGGTGATACGCAGTATTTT. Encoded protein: CASSYKRGGDTQYF.